The 11 T cell receptor beta chains given below trace back to one sample, sequenced in a study of CD8 T cells in ankylosing spondylitis (TCRdb year 2017). Receptor amplification or capture employed 5' RACE. These reads were obtained on an Illumina HiSeq 2500. TCRdb reworked the public reads: Q25 trimming with fastp, MiXCR clone assembly, productive beta chains retained. Each entry merges the rows of one CDR3 protein and shows their most common DNA and genes. The sample has 250,000 to 350,000 distinct CDR3 sequences on record, around 20% of them singletons. 3% to 4% of the sample is held by the ten biggest clonotypes. The sequenced sample consisted of blood, either unsorted or a sorted T cell fraction (not recorded which). The receptors originated from a female donor with ankylosing spondylitis or in good health (not recorded which).

J is TRBJ1-1 and V is TRBV3-1; 7 bases are shared with TRBD1. Losses at the gene ends were 4 bases for V and 2 bases for J; bases not matched to a gene: 7. This CDR3 is 15 amino acids long. CDR1 LGHDT and CDR2 YNNKEL come from the germline V gene (reference sequence). The DNA for the CDR3 is TGTGCCAGCAGCCCAAGGGGGACAGTAAACACTGAAGCTTTCTTT. This encodes CASSPRGTVNTEAFF.

V gene TRBV11-2 combines with J gene TRBJ2-2; D is perhaps TRBD1 or TRBD2 (5 bases each). Trimming removed 4 bases from V and 6 bases from J, with 9 bases in between. The germline CDR1 and CDR2 sequences are SGHAT and FQNNGV. The CDR3 loop spans 13 amino acids. The CDR3 loop reads CASSSRDPGELFF. In DNA form, the CDR3 reads TGTGCCAGCAGCTCCAGGGACCCCGGGGAGCTGTTTTTT. The entire variable domain, with the rest obtained from reference TRBV11-2 and TRBJ2-2, is as follows: EAGVAQSPRYKIIEKRQSVAFWCNPISGHATLYWYQQILGQGPKLLIQFQNNGVVDDSQLPKDRFSAERLKGVDSTLKIQPAKLEDSAVYLCASSSRDPGELFFGEGSRLTVL.

This clonotype was seen at least ten times. This chain uses TRBV10-3 with TRBJ2-1; 10 bases line up with TRBD1. V was clipped by 10 bases and J by 7 bases; unmatched bases: 7. The CDR3 has 13 residues. Germline CDR1 is ENHRY and CDR2 is SYGVKD. This CDR3 reads CASARDRGNEQFF. The CDR3 DNA reads TGTGCCAGTGCGCGGGACAGGGGAAATGAGCAGTTCTTC.

This clonotype was observed at least ten times. V and J are TRBV29-1 and TRBJ2-5; D gene uncertain. This CDR3 spans 13 amino acids. Per the germline V gene, CDR1 is SQVTM and CDR2 is ANQGSEA. The V gene lost 5 bases and the J gene lost 3 bases, with 13 bases spanning the gap. Here the CDR3 reads CSVRLVLKETQYF. CDR3 DNA sequence: TGCAGCGTTCGACTTGTCCTTAAAGAGACCCAGTACTTC.

This clonotype was detected only a few times. V is TRBV5-5 and J is TRBJ2-6; 7 nucleotides agree with TRBD2. V was clipped by 0 bases and J by 0 bases; unmatched bases: 0. The CDR3 contains 16 residues. Germline CDR1 is SGHKS and CDR2 is YYEKEE (reference sequence). The DNA of the CDR3 is TGTGCCAGCAGCTTGGAGCGGGACTCTGGGGCCAACGTCCTGACTTTC. This sequence encodes CASSLERDSGANVLTF.

The chain couples TRBV5-1 to TRBJ2-5, with D perhaps being TRBD1 or TRBD2 (5 bases each). This CDR3 is built from 16 residues. CDR1 is SGHRS, CDR2 YFSETQ, per germline. V lost 3 bases and J 5 bases, leaving 20 bases between the germline ends. The CDR3 loop is CASSSDSLAGAETQYF. CDR3 bases: TGCGCCAGCAGCTCCGACTCGCTTGCCGGGGCGGAGACCCAGTACTTC. The variable domain in full, with the rest retrieved from reference TRBV5-1 and TRBJ2-5, is KAGVTQTPRYLIKTRGQQVTLSCSPISGHRSVSWYQQTPGQGLQFLFEYFSETQRNKGNFPGRFSGRQFSNSRSEMNVSTLELGDSALYLCASSSDSLAGAETQYFGPGTRLLVL.

This clonotype was seen a handful of times. The chain couples TRBV7-2 to TRBJ2-7; TRBD2 aligns across 9 bases. Germline V lookup: CDR1 SGHTA, CDR2 FQGNSA. The V gene end was trimmed by 3 bases and the J gene end by 2 bases; junction bases not matched to a gene: 5. The CDR3 runs to 15 residues. This CDR3 is CASSFPSGMAYEQYF. The CDR3 DNA reads as TGTGCCAGCAGCTTTCCTAGCGGGATGGCCTACGAGCAGTACTTC.

In this sample, this clonotype turned up a few times. Sequence at one end of the junction differs from germline and may be a read error. The rearrangement links TRBV12-3 or TRBV12-4 to TRBJ2-1; D not resolved. The CDR3 spans 12 residues. The CDR3 sequence: CASRELYNEQFF. The CDR3 nucleotides are TGTGCGAGCAGAGAGCTTTACAATGAGCAGTTCTTC.

This clonotype was seen more than once but under ten times. Here the CDR3 DNA reads TGTGCCAGCAGTTATGTGGCGGGAGAGACCTCCGAGCAGTACTTC. The encoded protein is CASSYVAGETSEQYF. This chain connects TRBV6-2 or TRBV6-3 to TRBJ2-7; 7 bases fit TRBD2. The ends lost 3 bases at V and 6 bases at J; junction bases unmatched: 11. Germline CDR1 MNHEY, CDR2 SVGEGT. This CDR3 contains 15 residues.

The genes are TRBV10-3 and TRBJ2-1; 14 bases map to TRBD2. Germline V gene data show CDR1 as ENHRY and CDR2 as SYGVKD. CDR3 size: 18 residues. The junction had 8 bases not matched to a gene; V was cut back by 0 bases and J by 7 bases. CDR3 residues: CAISESGTSGSSLNEQFF. CDR3 sequence (DNA): TGTGCCATCAGTGAGTCCGGGACTAGCGGGAGTAGTTTGAATGAGCAGTTCTTC.

In this sample, this clonotype turned up a few times. V gene TRBV10-3 combines with J gene TRBJ2-2, with D maybe TRBD2 (6 bases). The CDR3 is 13 residues long. Between the trimmed V and J ends, which lost 6 bases and 7 bases, there was a span of 12 bases. Germline V gene lookup returns CDR1 ENHRY and CDR2 SYGVKD. The CDR3 reads CAIRYREYGELFF. CDR3 nucleotide sequence: TGTGCCATCAGGTACCGGGAGTACGGGGAGCTGTTTTTT.